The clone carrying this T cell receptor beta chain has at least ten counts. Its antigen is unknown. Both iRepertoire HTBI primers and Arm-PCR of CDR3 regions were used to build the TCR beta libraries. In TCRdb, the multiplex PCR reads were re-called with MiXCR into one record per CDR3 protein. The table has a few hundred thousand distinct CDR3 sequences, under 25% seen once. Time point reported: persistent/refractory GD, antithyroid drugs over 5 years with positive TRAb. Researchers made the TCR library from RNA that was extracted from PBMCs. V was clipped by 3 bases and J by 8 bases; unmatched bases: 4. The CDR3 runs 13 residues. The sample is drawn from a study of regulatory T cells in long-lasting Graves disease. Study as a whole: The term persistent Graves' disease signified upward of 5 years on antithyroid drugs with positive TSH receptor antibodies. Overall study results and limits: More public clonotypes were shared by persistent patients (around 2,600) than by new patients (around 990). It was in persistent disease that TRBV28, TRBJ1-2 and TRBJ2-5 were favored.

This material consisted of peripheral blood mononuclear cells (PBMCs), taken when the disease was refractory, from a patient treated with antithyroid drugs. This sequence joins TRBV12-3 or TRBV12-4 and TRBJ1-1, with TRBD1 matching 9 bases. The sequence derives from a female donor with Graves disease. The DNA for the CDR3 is TGTGCCAGCAGTTTTAGGGGGACAGGGGAAGCTTTCTTT. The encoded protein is CASSFRGTGEAFF.